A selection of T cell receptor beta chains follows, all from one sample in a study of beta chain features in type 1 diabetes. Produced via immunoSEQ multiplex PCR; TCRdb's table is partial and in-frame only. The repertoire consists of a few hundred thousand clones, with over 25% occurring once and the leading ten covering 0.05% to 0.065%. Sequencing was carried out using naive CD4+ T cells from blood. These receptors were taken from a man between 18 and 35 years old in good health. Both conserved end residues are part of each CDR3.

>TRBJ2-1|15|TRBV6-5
CASSYPGLAGAEQFF
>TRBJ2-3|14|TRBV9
CASSVGRGRDTQYF
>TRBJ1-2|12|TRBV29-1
CSVVGLHSGYTF
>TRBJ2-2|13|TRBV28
CASSPRAGWELFF
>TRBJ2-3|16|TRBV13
CASSLPTSRGPDTQYF
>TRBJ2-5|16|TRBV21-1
CASSKGLGQPQETQYF
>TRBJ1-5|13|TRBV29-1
CSVSGQPNQPQHF
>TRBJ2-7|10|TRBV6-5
CASIGGEQYF
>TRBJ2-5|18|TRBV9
CASSVGPTQSGRWETQYF
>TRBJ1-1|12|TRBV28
CASSPSGTEAFF
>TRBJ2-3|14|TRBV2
CASSENRDTDTQYF
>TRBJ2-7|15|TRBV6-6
CASSRTGLGAYEQYF
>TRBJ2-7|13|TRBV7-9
CASSHRGDYEQYF
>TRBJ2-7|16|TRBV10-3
CAIREGTDYLTYEQYF
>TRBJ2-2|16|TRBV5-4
CASSKTSAANTGELFF
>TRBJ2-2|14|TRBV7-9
CASIGTGDTGELFF
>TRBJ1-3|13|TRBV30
CAWSGQLGNTIYF
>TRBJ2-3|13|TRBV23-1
CASMLFLRDTQYF
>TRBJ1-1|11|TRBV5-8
CASSFFTEAFF
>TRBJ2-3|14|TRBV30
CAHRGARGTDTQYF
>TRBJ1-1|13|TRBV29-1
CSAHGTGNTEAFF
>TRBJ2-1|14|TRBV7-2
CASSFTSGYNEQFF